These T cell receptor beta chains were read from a single sample in a study of CD8 T cells in ankylosing spondylitis. Each CDR3 protein gets one entry after TCRdb re-called the 5' RACE reads with MiXCR. The sample carries about 340,000 distinct CDR3 sequences, roughly 22% recorded once. The sample taken for sequencing was blood, either unsorted or a sorted T cell fraction (not recorded which). The source is a male donor with ankylosing spondylitis or in good health (not recorded which). CDR3s include the opening cysteine and the closing phenylalanine or tryptophan. Each record gives: D gene, J gene, clone size, V gene, CDR3 protein, CDR3 DNA. D genes are given only for firm matches. A clone size is listed for some rows: how often the clone was seen (once, few, many), or a class if it is expanded.

>-|TRBJ2-1|-|TRBV27
CASSWAGSSYNEQFF
TGTGCCAGCAGTTGGGCGGGAAGCTCCTACAATGAGCAGTTCTTC
>TRBD2|TRBJ2-3|-|TRBV10-3
CAISGTSGDTDTQYF
TGTGCCATCAGCGGGACTAGCGGGGACACAGATACGCAGTATTTT
>TRBD1|TRBJ2-1|-|TRBV4-1
CASSHKQGQPYNEQFF
TGCGCCAGCAGCCATAAACAGGGGCAACCCTACAATGAGCAGTTCTTC
>-|TRBJ2-3|-|TRBV2
CASSPLPTDTQYF
TGTGCCAGCTCCCCCCTTCCCACAGATACGCAGTATTTT
>-|TRBJ2-7|-|TRBV21-1
CASSKAPWWGGFYEQYF
TGTGCCAGCAGCAAAGCGCCGTGGTGGGGGGGCTTCTACGAGCAGTACTTC
>-|TRBJ2-7|-|TRBV12-3/TRBV12-4
CASSPLVGGGSSYEQYF
TGTGCCAGCAGCCCCCTGGTGGGTGGGGGGAGCTCCTACGAGCAGTACTTC
>-|TRBJ2-1|-|TRBV9
CASSAGGANYNEQFF
TGTGCCAGCAGCGCAGGGGGGGCGAACTACAATGAGCAGTTCTTC
>-|TRBJ2-7|few|TRBV7-8
CASSPMRGEQYF
TGTGCCAGCAGCCCCATGAGGGGCGAGCAGTACTTC
>-|TRBJ1-1|-|TRBV6-2/TRBV6-3
CASSYSGHWRGTEAFF
TGTGCCAGCAGTTACTCTGGCCATTGGAGGGGCACTGAAGCTTTCTTT
>-|TRBJ2-5|few|TRBV6-5
CASSYGGVGETQYF
TGTGCCAGCAGTTACGGCGGGGTCGGGGAGACCCAGTACTTC
>TRBD2|TRBJ2-1|-|TRBV9
CASSPFSGGANEQFF
TGTGCCAGCAGCCCCTTTAGCGGGGGGGCAAATGAGCAGTTCTTC
>-|TRBJ2-7|many|TRBV29-1
CSVVGRGYEQYF
TGCAGCGTTGTGGGCAGGGGCTACGAGCAGTACTTC
>TRBD2|TRBJ2-1|-|TRBV4-1
CASSQEQRGGSYNEQFF
TGCGCCAGCAGCCAAGAACAGCGGGGGGGCTCCTACAATGAGCAGTTCTTC
>-|TRBJ2-4|-|TRBV2
CATRFEGGGKNIQYF
TGTGCCACCCGTTTCGAGGGGGGAGGCAAAAACATTCAGTACTTC
>TRBD2|TRBJ2-5|few|TRBV27
CASSGLGEETQYF
TGTGCCAGCAGTGGACTAGGGGAGGAGACCCAGTACTTC
>-|TRBJ2-7|many|TRBV4-2
CASSPWGTATYEQYF
TGTGCCAGCAGCCCATGGGGCACAGCTACCTACGAGCAGTACTTC
>-|TRBJ2-1|-|TRBV29-1
CSVEGDSSYNEQFF
TGCAGCGTTGAGGGCGATAGCTCCTACAATGAGCAGTTCTTC
>TRBD1|TRBJ1-2|few|TRBV10-3
CAISVPPGQGGYGYTF
TGTGCCATCAGTGTCCCGCCGGGACAGGGTGGTTATGGCTACACCTTC
>TRBD2|TRBJ2-3|-|TRBV7-9
CASSPGLAGMITDTQYF
TGTGCCAGCAGCCCGGGCCTAGCGGGAATGATCACAGATACGCAGTATTTT
>TRBD2|TRBJ2-1|few|TRBV27
CASSLSGTSVLYEQFF
TGTGCCAGCAGTTTATCAGGGACTAGCGTTCTCTATGAGCAGTTCTTC
>TRBD2|TRBJ2-5|-|TRBV20-1
CSARGEPGLAGPGETQYF
TGCAGTGCTAGAGGGGAACCGGGACTAGCGGGGCCTGGGGAGACCCAGTACTTC
>-|TRBJ1-2|many|TRBV29-1
CSAQTGNYGYTF
TGCAGCGCCCAGACAGGAAACTATGGCTACACCTTC
>-|TRBJ1-4|-|TRBV15
CATSREPGERANEKLFF
TGTGCCACCAGCAGAGAGCCCGGGGAAAGGGCGAATGAAAAACTGTTTTTT
>-|TRBJ2-2|-|TRBV19
CASRNPGLSAGELFF
TGTGCCAGTAGAAACCCGGGACTCTCTGCCGGGGAGCTGTTTTTT
>-|TRBJ2-1|-|TRBV2
CASRDQRDEQFF
TGTGCCAGCAGGGACCAGAGGGATGAGCAGTTCTTC
>TRBD1|TRBJ2-7|-|TRBV10-3
CASTDWTGPRSYEQYF
TGTGCCAGCACTGATTGGACAGGGCCACGGTCCTACGAGCAGTACTTC
>-|TRBJ2-3|-|TRBV5-5
CASSQGRGWSTDTQYF
TGTGCCAGCAGCCAAGGCCGAGGGTGGAGCACAGATACGCAGTATTTT
>-|TRBJ2-5|-|TRBV12-3/TRBV12-4
CASSYTTGARETQYF
TGTGCCAGCAGTTACACAACCGGGGCCAGAGAGACCCAGTACTTC
>-|TRBJ1-2|few|TRBV6-5
CASSYTQPSSYYGYTF
TGTGCCAGCAGTTACACACAGCCCTCCTCGTACTATGGCTACACCTTC
>-|TRBJ2-5|few|TRBV3-1
CASSQALGSQETQYF
TGTGCCAGCAGCCAAGCCCTGGGGTCCCAAGAGACCCAGTACTTC
>-|TRBJ2-3|-|TRBV21-1
CASSKASPGTDTQYF
TGTGCCAGCAGCAAAGCCTCTCCTGGCACAGATACGCAGTATTTT
>TRBD2|TRBJ2-1|-|TRBV11-2
CASSLVGGGGPSNEQFF
TGTGCCAGCAGCTTAGTTGGCGGGGGGGGACCCTCCAATGAGCAGTTCTTC
>TRBD2|TRBJ2-1|few|TRBV4-2
CASSRAPGLADYNEQFF
TGTGCCAGCAGCCGAGCCCCGGGACTAGCGGATTACAATGAGCAGTTCTTC
>-|TRBJ2-7|-|TRBV10-3
CAMGSSYEQYF
TGTGCCATGGGAAGCTCCTACGAGCAGTACTTC
>-|TRBJ1-1|-|TRBV7-9
CASSLSRGGNTEAFF
TGTGCCAGCAGCTTATCCCGGGGGGGAAACACTGAAGCTTTCTTT
>TRBD1|TRBJ2-7|few|TRBV29-1
CSVRRGWEQYF
TGCAGCGTGCGCAGGGGGTGGGAGCAGTACTTC
>-|TRBJ2-1|-|TRBV6-4
CASSTDGGSYNEQFF
TGTGCCAGCAGTACCGACGGAGGCTCCTACAATGAGCAGTTCTTC
>TRBD2|TRBJ2-1|-|TRBV5-6
CASLRGMNEQFF
TGTGCCAGCCTGCGGGGGATGAATGAGCAGTTCTTC
>TRBD2|TRBJ2-7|-|TRBV3-1
CACSQDGTSAPLLTYEQYF
TGTGCCTGCAGCCAAGATGGGACTAGCGCCCCTCTTCTTACCTACGAGCAGTACTTC
>-|TRBJ1-2|-|TRBV12-3/TRBV12-4
CASSFSPLKGYTF
TGTGCCAGCAGTTTTTCACCTCTTAAGGGCTACACCTTC
>-|TRBJ2-7|few|TRBV2
CASSEGLEQYF
TGTGCCAGCAGTGAAGGGCTCGAGCAGTACTTC
>-|TRBJ2-5|few|TRBV7-9
CASSPRGEQYQETQYF
TGTGCCAGCAGCCCCAGGGGGGAGCAGTACCAAGAGACCCAGTACTTC
>TRBD1|TRBJ2-5|-|TRBV7-9
CASSASPGQSTETQYF
TGTGCCAGCAGCGCCAGCCCGGGACAGTCTACGGAGACCCAGTACTTC
>-|TRBJ2-2|-|TRBV10-3
CAISPLAENTGELFF
TGTGCCATCAGTCCTTTAGCGGAGAACACCGGGGAGCTGTTTTTT
>-|TRBJ1-2|few|TRBV7-9
CASSLGSRGYTF
TGTGCCAGCAGCTTGGGGAGCCGTGGCTACACCTTC
>-|TRBJ2-7|few|TRBV7-9
CASSLVSVEQYF
TGTGCCAGCAGCTTAGTGTCAGTCGAGCAGTACTTC
>TRBD1|TRBJ2-7|-|TRBV7-9
CASSSGTVPYEQYF
TGTGCCAGCAGCTCAGGGACAGTGCCCTACGAGCAGTACTTC
>TRBD1|TRBJ2-2|few|TRBV3-1
CASSQEERRQGGTGELFF
TGTGCCAGCAGCCAAGAGGAAAGGAGACAGGGCGGCACCGGGGAGCTGTTTTTT
>-|TRBJ1-6|few|TRBV12-3/TRBV12-4
CASSLSPLSPLHF
TGTGCCAGCAGTTTAAGCCCACTTTCACCCCTCCACTTT
>-|TRBJ2-6|-|TRBV20-1
CSAREPTEGAGANVLTF
TGCAGTGCTAGAGAGCCGACGGAGGGGGCTGGGGCCAACGTCCTGACTTTC
>-|TRBJ1-1|-|TRBV12-3/TRBV12-4
CASSLGGSNTEAFF
TGTGCCAGCAGTTTAGGGGGCTCGAACACTGAAGCTTTCTTT
>TRBD2|TRBJ2-1|-|TRBV10-2
CASSEPGLAGYYNEQFF
TGCGCCAGCAGTGAGCCAGGACTAGCGGGGTACTACAATGAGCAGTTCTTC
>-|TRBJ2-7|-|TRBV3-1
CASSSYLTSSYEQYF
TGTGCCAGCAGCTCCTATTTGACGAGCTCCTACGAGCAGTACTTC